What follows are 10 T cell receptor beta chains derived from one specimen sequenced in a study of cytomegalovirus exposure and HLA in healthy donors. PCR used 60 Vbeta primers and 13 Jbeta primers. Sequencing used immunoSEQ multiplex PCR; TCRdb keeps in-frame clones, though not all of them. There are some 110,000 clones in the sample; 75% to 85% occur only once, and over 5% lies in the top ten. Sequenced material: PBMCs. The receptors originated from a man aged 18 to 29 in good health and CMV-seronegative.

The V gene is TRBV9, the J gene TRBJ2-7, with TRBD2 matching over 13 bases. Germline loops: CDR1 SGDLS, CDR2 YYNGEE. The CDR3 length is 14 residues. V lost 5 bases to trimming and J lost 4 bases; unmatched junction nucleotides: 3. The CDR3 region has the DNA TGTGCCAGCAGTAGGACTAGCGGGAGTTACGAGCAGTACTTC. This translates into CASSRTSGSYEQYF.

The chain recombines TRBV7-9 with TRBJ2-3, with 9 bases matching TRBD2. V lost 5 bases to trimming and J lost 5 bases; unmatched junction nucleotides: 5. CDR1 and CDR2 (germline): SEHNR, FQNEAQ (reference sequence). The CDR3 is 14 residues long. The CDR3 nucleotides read TGTGCCAGCAGCCTTAGCGGGAGAATAGATACGCAGTATTTT. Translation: CASSLSGRIDTQYF.

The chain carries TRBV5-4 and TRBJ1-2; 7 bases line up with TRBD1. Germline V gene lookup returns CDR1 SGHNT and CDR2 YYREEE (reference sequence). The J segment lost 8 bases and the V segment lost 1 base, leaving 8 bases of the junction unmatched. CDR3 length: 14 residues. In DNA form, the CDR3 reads TGTGCCAGCAGCTTGAGGGGGCTTCTTGGCGGCTACACCTTC. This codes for CASSLRGLLGGYTF.

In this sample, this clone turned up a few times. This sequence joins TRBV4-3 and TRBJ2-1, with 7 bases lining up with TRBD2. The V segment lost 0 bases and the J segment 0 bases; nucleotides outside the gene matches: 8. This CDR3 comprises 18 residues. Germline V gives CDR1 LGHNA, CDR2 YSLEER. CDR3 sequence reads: CASSQDGGGSSSYNEQFF. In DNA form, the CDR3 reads TGCGCCAGCAGCCAAGATGGCGGCGGGAGCAGCTCCTACAATGAGCAGTTCTTC.

CDR3 amino acids: CASSLQGHPKAFF. CDR3 bases: TGTGCCAGCAGCTTACAGGGACACCCTAAAGCTTTCTTT. The chain couples TRBV11-3 to TRBJ1-1; tentatively, D is TRBD1 (6 bases). V dropped 2 bases and J dropped 9 bases, with 13 bases sitting between them. The CDR3 has 13 amino acids. Germline V gives CDR1 SGHNT, CDR2 YENEEA.

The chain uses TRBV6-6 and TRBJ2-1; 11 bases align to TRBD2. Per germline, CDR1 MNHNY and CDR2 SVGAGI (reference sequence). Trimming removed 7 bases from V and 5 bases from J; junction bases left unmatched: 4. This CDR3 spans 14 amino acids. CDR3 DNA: TGTGCCAGCAAAACTAGCGGGAGAAACAATGAGCAGTTCTTC. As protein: CASKTSGRNNEQFF.

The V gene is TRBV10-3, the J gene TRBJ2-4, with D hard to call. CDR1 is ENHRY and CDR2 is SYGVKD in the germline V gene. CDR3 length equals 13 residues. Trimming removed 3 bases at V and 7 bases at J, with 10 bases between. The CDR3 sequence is CAISDLWANIQYF. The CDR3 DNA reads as TGTGCCATCAGTGACTTGTGGGCGAACATTCAGTACTTC.

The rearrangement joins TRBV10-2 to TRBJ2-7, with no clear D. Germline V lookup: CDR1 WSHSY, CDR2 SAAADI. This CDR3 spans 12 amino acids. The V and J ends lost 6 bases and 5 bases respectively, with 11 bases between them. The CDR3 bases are TGCGCCAGCAGCGGGTTCCGAAACGAGCAGTACTTC. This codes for CASSGFRNEQYF.

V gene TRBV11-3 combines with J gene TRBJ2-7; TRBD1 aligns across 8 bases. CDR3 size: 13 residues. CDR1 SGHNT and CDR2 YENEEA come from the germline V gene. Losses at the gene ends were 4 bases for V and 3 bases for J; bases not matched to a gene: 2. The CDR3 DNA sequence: TGTGCCAGCAGCTATGGACAGGGCTACGAGCAGTACTTC. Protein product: CASSYGQGYEQYF.

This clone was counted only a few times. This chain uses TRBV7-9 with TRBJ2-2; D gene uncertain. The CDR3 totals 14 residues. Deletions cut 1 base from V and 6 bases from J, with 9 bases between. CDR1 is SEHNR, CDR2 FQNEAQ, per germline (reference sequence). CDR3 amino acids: CASSLGEYPGELFF. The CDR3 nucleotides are TGTGCCAGCAGCTTAGGAGAGTACCCCGGGGAGCTGTTTTTT.